This T cell receptor (beta chain) emerged from a study of blood T cell repertoires in COVID-19. Looking at the study overall: The United States, Italy and Spain were the sources of the acute and convalescent COVID-19 samples. The analysed material was cDNA or gDNA that came from T cells, B-cell-depleted T cells, or PBMCs.

Original handling: Amplification with reference gene primers provided the estimates of nucleated cell counts. Some clones are missing from TCRdb's copy, which holds only in-frame ones; the method was immunoSEQ multiplex PCR. V and J calls and clone size follow that table, whereas D and trimming were derived from the DNA. The table shows under 350,000 clones, with roughly 83% occurring only once. V shed 5 bases and J shed 0 bases, with 15 bases lying between them. This CDR3 comprises 16 residues. Germline CDR1 reads SGHKS; CDR2 reads YYEKEE (reference sequence). The TCR was taken from a man in his sixties who had recovered from COVID-19. The sample was peripheral blood. V is TRBV5-5 and J is TRBJ1-5, with a tentative D call TRBD1 (5 bases). The CDR3 nucleotides read TGTGCCAGCAGGCGTCGGGGGGATAATAGCAATCAGCCCCAGCATTTT. It codes for CASRRRGDNSNQPQHF.